A selection of T cell receptor beta chains follows, all from one sample in a study of blood T cell repertoires in COVID-19. Clones were sequenced by immunoSEQ multiplex PCR, and TCRdb holds only the in-frame ones, with some missing. The data contain 170,000 or so clones, more than 70% of them singletons. The material sequenced was peripheral blood. The receptor source for this set is a young man with active or convalescent COVID-19. The CDR3 runs from the conserved cysteine through the conserved F or W. The D gene is left open where the match is weak. Some rows mark clone size as missing; the rest say once, few, many or name a class of expanded clone.

>-|TRBJ1-1|TRBV5-1|-
TGCGCCAGCAGCAGAACAGCGAACACTGAAGCTTTCTTT
CASSRTANTEAFF
>-|TRBJ1-2|TRBV15|TRBD1
TGTGCCACCAGCACCCGGACAGGGGTCTATGGCTACACCTTC
CATSTRTGVYGYTF
>-|TRBJ1-5|TRBV29-1|-
TGCAGCGTTTCACAGGGAGGCAATCAGCCCCAGCATTTT
CSVSQGGNQPQHF
>-|TRBJ1-1|TRBV20-1|-
TGCAGTCTAAGTCGGGGGGCGGCTTTCTTT
CSLSRGAAFF
>few|TRBJ2-5|TRBV4-2|TRBD1
TGTGCCAGCAGCCAAGAAGGGACAGGCATCCCGGAGACCCAGTACTTC
CASSQEGTGIPETQYF
>few|TRBJ2-1|TRBV15|TRBD1
TGTGCCACCAGGCCGGGACAGTGGTCGAGGAGAGGGGGAATAGAGCAGTTCTTC
CATRPGQWSRRGGIEQFF
>-|TRBJ1-1|TRBV9|-
TGTGCCAGCAGCGACCAAAGAGCGAACACTGAAGCTTTCTTT
CASSDQRANTEAFF
>-|TRBJ1-5|TRBV18|TRBD1
TGTGCCAGCTCGCAGTTACAGGGGGGCAATCAGCCCCAGCATTTT
CASSQLQGGNQPQHF
>-|TRBJ2-7|TRBV6-2/TRBV6-3|TRBD2
TGTGCCAGCAGTTACTCTCGCGGGGGGGCCTCCAGCTCCGAGCAGTACTTC
CASSYSRGGASSSEQYF
>-|TRBJ1-6|TRBV6-5|-
TGTGCCAGCAGCTCCCCGGGTCCCCTCCACTTT
CASSSPGPLHF
>-|TRBJ1-2|TRBV29-1|TRBD1
TGCAGCGCACAGAACAGGGGGCTTGACTATGGCTACACCTTC
CSAQNRGLDYGYTF
>-|TRBJ1-3|TRBV25-1|-
TGTGCCAGCAATGACTTTGCAGGCCCTGGAAACACCATATATTTT
CASNDFAGPGNTIYF
>-|TRBJ2-3|TRBV30|-
TGTGCCTGGAGTGTACGGGGAGATACGCAGTATTTT
CAWSVRGDTQYF
>few|TRBJ1-3|TRBV3-1/TRBV3-2|TRBD1
TGTGCCAGCAGCCAAGACCACAGGGGAAGAAACACCATATATTTT
CASSQDHRGRNTIYF
>-|TRBJ1-3|TRBV10-1|-
TGCGCCAGCAGTATCTTGAGCCCTGGAAACACCATATATTTT
CASSILSPGNTIYF
>-|TRBJ2-5|TRBV3-1/TRBV3-2|TRBD2
TGTGCCAGCAGCCAAGAAGCGGGATCACAAGAGACCCAGTACTTC
CASSQEAGSQETQYF
>few|TRBJ1-2|TRBV6-5|-
TGTGCCAGCAGTCCCGGGGGTGGGGGCTACACCTTC
CASSPGGGGYTF
>-|TRBJ1-4|TRBV4-3|-
TGCGCCAGCAGCGAGATGGGCAGGTTAGGTGAAAAACTGTTTTTT
CASSEMGRLGEKLFF
>few|TRBJ1-1|TRBV5-1|-
TGCGCCAGCAGCTTCAGGGAGGGGATGACTGAAGCTTTCTTT
CASSFREGMTEAFF
>few|TRBJ1-1|TRBV3-1/TRBV3-2|-
TGTGCCAGCAGCCAAGGAGGGCGGAGGACTGAAGCTTTCTTT
CASSQGGRRTEAFF
>-|TRBJ1-2|TRBV28|TRBD1
TGTGCCAGCAGTCCCTCCGGGACAGCTAACTATGGCTACACCTTC
CASSPSGTANYGYTF
>-|TRBJ2-6|TRBV4-1|-
TGCGCCAGCAGCCAAGATCCAGGATCTACGACTGGGGCCAACGTCCTGACTTTC
CASSQDPGSTTGANVLTF
>-|TRBJ2-6|TRBV7-2|TRBD1
TGTGCCAGCAGCCCCGACAGGGGGCCTGGGGCCAACGTCCTGACTTTC
CASSPDRGPGANVLTF
>-|TRBJ1-2|TRBV10-3|-
TGTGCCATCAGTGCCGCGCAAGATGGCTACACCTTC
CAISAAQDGYTF
>-|TRBJ1-4|TRBV7-2|TRBD1
TGTGCCAGCAGCTTACACAGGGGGCTTACCACTAATGAAAAACTGTTTTTT
CASSLHRGLTTNEKLFF
>-|TRBJ2-1|TRBV6-5|-
TGTGCCAGCAGTTACGGGGCTAGAATAACCTACAATGAGCAGTTCTTC
CASSYGARITYNEQFF
>-|TRBJ2-3|TRBV5-1|-
TGCGCCAGCAGCTTATTCCGGGGGGCTGATCTTAGCACAGATACGCAGTATTTT
CASSLFRGADLSTDTQYF
>-|TRBJ2-1|TRBV5-1|TRBD2
TGCGCCAGCAGCTTAAGCGGGAGGGGGGACAATGAGCAGTTCTTC
CASSLSGRGDNEQFF
>-|TRBJ2-7|TRBV3-1/TRBV3-2|TRBD2
TGTGCCAGCAGCCAAGCCGGAGGACTAGCCGGCTACGAGCAGTACTTC
CASSQAGGLAGYEQYF
>-|TRBJ1-5|TRBV12-3/TRBV12-4|-
TGTGCCAGCAGTTTATTCCGGGAGCAGCCCCAGCATTTT
CASSLFREQPQHF
>-|TRBJ1-2|TRBV11-3|TRBD1
TGTGCCAGCAGCCATGGACAGGGGTATGGCTACACCTTC
CASSHGQGYGYTF
>-|TRBJ2-1|TRBV6-1|-
TGTGCCAGTACTACGGCTTACAATGAGCAGTTCTTC
CASTTAYNEQFF
>-|TRBJ1-6|TRBV3-1/TRBV3-2|-
TGTGCCAGCAGCCAAGATGGAGCGGGAAATTCACCCCTCCACTTT
CASSQDGAGNSPLHF
>-|TRBJ2-7|TRBV18|TRBD1
TGTGCCAGCTCACTACCGGGACAGGGGGCAACCTACGAGCAGTACTTC
CASSLPGQGATYEQYF
>-|TRBJ2-1|TRBV19|TRBD2
TGTGCCAGTAGTATCGGGACTAGTAGGGTGTTCTTC
CASSIGTSRVFF
>-|TRBJ2-7|TRBV6-2/TRBV6-3|TRBD2
TGTGCCAGCAGTTACTCGGGAGGGTACTACGAGCAGTACTTC
CASSYSGGYYEQYF
>-|TRBJ2-1|TRBV7-3|TRBD2
TGTGCCAGCAGCTTTGGTCTAGCGGGAGGGGCGGGCGCCAATGAGCAGTTCTTC
CASSFGLAGGAGANEQFF
>few|TRBJ1-3|TRBV4-2|-
TGTGCCAGCAGCCAAGATGCAGGTCTGGGAAACACCATATATTTT
CASSQDAGLGNTIYF
>-|TRBJ2-5|TRBV18|-
TGTGCCAGCTCACCACCCAGGGGCCGGCGGGAGACCCAGTACTTC
CASSPPRGRRETQYF
>-|TRBJ2-7|TRBV4-3|-
TGCGCCAGCAGCCAAGATCTCATGGGGGGGCGGGACGAGCAGTACTTC
CASSQDLMGGRDEQYF
>-|TRBJ2-5|TRBV18|-
TGTGCCAGCTCACTAGGTCTACAGGCGACCTACAACCAAGAGACCCAGTACTTC
CASSLGLQATYNQETQYF
>-|TRBJ2-7|TRBV11-2|TRBD1
TGTGCCAGCAGCCTCCGGGACAGGGTTGTACTTGCCTCCTACGAGCAGTACTTC
CASSLRDRVVLASYEQYF